These 17 T cell receptor beta chains originate from one sample sequenced in a study of T-cell memory formation after mild COVID-19. Each CDR3 protein is one row after TCRdb ran MiXCR on the 5' RACE reads. Of about 81,000 distinct CDR3 sequences detected, approximately 23% appear once; the ten largest clones hold 42%. The sequencing input was PBMCs or a T cell subset sorted from them (not recorded which). The receptors come from a man aged 18 to 30 who had mild COVID-19 (a few samples of this study predate the infection). Cell type and time point are not known.

This clonotype was found a few times. The chain employs TRBV27 and TRBJ2-7, with D tentatively TRBD2 (7 bases). The CDR3 length is 13 residues. V gave up 2 bases and J gave up 3 bases, with 8 bases separating them. Germline CDR1 is MNHEY and CDR2 is SMNVEV (reference sequence). CDR3 in amino acids: CASSLRGGYEQYF. For the CDR3, the DNA is TGTGCCAGCAGTTTAAGGGGGGGCTACGAGCAGTACTTC.

This clonotype was counted a few times. The chain joins TRBV9 to TRBJ2-7, with D perhaps assigned TRBD1 or TRBD2 (6 bases each). CDR3 length: 14 residues. V was shortened by 7 bases and J by 2 bases, with 16 bases between the two germline ends. The germline V gene encodes CDR1 SGDLS and CDR2 YYNGEE. CDR3 protein: CASGGGTPAYEQYF. In DNA, the CDR3 is TGTGCCAGCGGAGGGGGGACCCCTGCCTACGAGCAGTACTTC.

By sample share, this clonotype is medium-sized. The chain carries TRBV5-4 and TRBJ1-1; D perhaps matches TRBD1 (6 bases). Trimming pared 2 bases from V and 7 bases from J, leaving 18 bases between. CDR1 and CDR2 (germline): SGHNT, YYREEE (reference sequence). The CDR3 length is 15 residues. Here the CDR3 DNA reads TGTGCCAGCAGCTTTGAGATCGGGGGGCAGGGTGAAGCTTTCTTT. Translated, it gives CASSFEIGGQGEAFF.

V and J are TRBV5-4 and TRBJ1-1; D gene uncertain. CDR1 is SGHNT, CDR2 YYREEE, per germline (reference sequence). The CDR3 runs to 14 residues. V was cut by 3 bases and J by 4 bases, with 13 bases left in between. CDR3 sequence: CASSSWESGTEAFF. The DNA of the CDR3 is TGTGCCAGCAGCTCTTGGGAGTCCGGCACTGAAGCTTTCTTT.

The CDR3 nucleotides read TGTGCCAGCAGCTTAGCTGGTCTGGCGGGGCATGAGCAGTTCTTC. This translates into CASSLAGLAGHEQFF. This sequence joins TRBV11-3 and TRBJ2-1; TRBD2 is a possible D gene (6 bases). The germline gives CDR1 SGHNT, CDR2 YENEEA. The CDR3 totals 15 residues. Trimming took off 1 base at V and 8 bases at J, with 15 bases between the two ends. Full variable domain (remainder filled in from reference TRBV11-3 and TRBJ2-1): EAGVVQSPRYKIIEKKQPVAFWCNPISGHNTLYWYLQNLGQGPELLIRYENEEAVDDSQLPKDRFSAERLKGVDSTLKIQPAELGDSAVYLCASSLAGLAGHEQFFGPGTRLTVL.

The chain is built from TRBV4-1 and TRBJ1-5; D is perhaps TRBD1 (5 bases). Germline CDR1 and CDR2: MGHRA and YSYEKL. Trimming left V 4 bases short and J 10 bases short, with 23 bases between. The CDR3 runs to 16 residues. The CDR3 protein is CASSRQEGYGNRPQHF. The CDR3 nucleotides read TGCGCCAGCAGCCGCCAAGAGGGGTACGGGAACAGACCCCAGCATTTT.

The rearrangement joins TRBV7-6 to TRBJ1-1; D unclear. The V gene lost 5 bases and the J gene lost 5 bases, with 9 bases spanning the gap. The CDR3 sequence is 12 residues long. Germline V gene data show CDR1 as SGHVS and CDR2 as FNYEAQ. The CDR3 spells CASSALGTEAFF. The CDR3 nucleotides are TGTGCCAGCAGCGCCTTGGGGACTGAAGCTTTCTTT.

The sample holds a few counts of this clonotype. The V call is TRBV27, the J call TRBJ2-3; 10 bases align to TRBD1. The length of the CDR3 is 15 residues. The V gene end was trimmed by 5 bases and the J gene end by 4 bases; junction bases not matched to a gene: 6. Germline CDR1 MNHEY, CDR2 SMNVEV (reference sequence). The CDR3 DNA follows: TGTGCCAGCAGTCTAGGGACAGGGGCGGCAGATACGCAGTATTTT. This encodes CASSLGTGAADTQYF.

The chain has TRBV6-5 and TRBJ1-2; possibly TRBD1 for D (6 bases). Germline V gene lookup returns CDR1 MNHEY and CDR2 SVGAGI. The CDR3 length is 16 residues. The V and J ends lost 5 bases and 5 bases respectively, with 21 bases between them. This CDR3 is CASSPTQGLPLYGYTF. CDR3 nucleotide sequence: TGTGCCAGCAGTCCCACACAGGGTCTCCCTTTGTATGGCTACACCTTC.

Here the CDR3 DNA reads TGTGCCAGCAGTTGGGGGGTCTCCTACGAGCAGTACGTC. Translating gives CASSWGVSYEQYV. The chain employs TRBV6-2 or TRBV6-3 and TRBJ2-7, with D tentatively TRBD2 (6 bases). CDR1 MNHEY and CDR2 SVGEGT come from the germline V gene. Between the trimmed V and J ends, which lost 4 bases and 0 bases, there was a span of 7 bases. The CDR3 has 13 residues.

This clonotype was seen a handful of times. The chain is built from TRBV7-9 and TRBJ1-1; D call uncertain. This CDR3 is built from 16 residues. CDR1 SEHNR and CDR2 FQNEAQ come from the germline V gene (reference sequence). Trimming removed 2 bases at V and 5 bases at J, with 18 bases between. The CDR3 DNA reads TGTGCCAGCAGCTTAAGGTCAGCGGGAATCGGTACTGAAGCTTTCTTT. Translating gives CASSLRSAGIGTEAFF.

This clonotype was observed a handful of times. The V call is TRBV4-3, the J call TRBJ2-3; maybe TRBD1 (6 bases). V dropped 4 bases and J dropped 4 bases, with 15 bases sitting between them. Germline V gives CDR1 LGHNA, CDR2 YSLEER. The CDR3 spans 15 residues. This CDR3 is CASSPQGWPPDTQYF. The DNA for the CDR3 is TGCGCCAGCAGCCCACAGGGATGGCCTCCAGATACGCAGTATTTT.

The chain couples TRBV10-3 to TRBJ2-7; 7 positions match TRBD1. The germline V gene encodes CDR1 ENHRY and CDR2 SYGVKD. Trimming removed 10 bases from V and 2 bases from J; junction bases left unmatched: 5. This CDR3 has 12 amino acids. The DNA of the CDR3 is TGTGCCACCCGGGACAGTCCCTACGAGCAGTACGTC. Its protein product is CATRDSPYEQYV.

The chain employs TRBV4-2 and TRBJ1-2; D gene ambiguous. This CDR3 contains 14 residues. V lost 0 bases and J 3 bases, leaving 8 bases between the germline ends. Germline assignment: CDR1 LGHNA and CDR2 YNFKEQ. CDR3 residues: CASSQETGDYGYTF. In nucleotides, the CDR3 is TGTGCCAGCAGCCAAGAAACCGGAGACTATGGCTACACCTTC.

This clonotype showed up just a few times. The gene calls are TRBV6-5 and TRBJ1-1, with D unresolved. Deletions cut 4 bases from V and 0 bases from J, with 9 bases between. The CDR3 loop spans 14 amino acids. Germline V gene data show CDR1 as MNHEY and CDR2 as SVGAGI. CDR3 sequence (DNA): TGTGCCAGCAGTTTGTCAGTTATGAACACTGAAGCTTTCTTT. It codes for CASSLSVMNTEAFF.

In this sample, this clonotype turned up a few times. The chain combines TRBV7-9 with TRBJ2-2; TRBD1 might be the D (5 bases). The CDR3 runs to 15 residues. Germline CDR1 reads SEHNR; CDR2 reads FQNEAQ (reference sequence). Trimming removed 2 bases at V and 0 bases at J, with 7 bases between. The CDR3 spells CASSLRTSNTGELFF. CDR3 DNA: TGTGCCAGCAGCTTAAGGACATCGAACACCGGGGAGCTGTTTTTT.

The chain combines TRBV11-2 with TRBJ2-7; 8 nucleotides match TRBD2. The germline CDR1 and CDR2 sequences are SGHAT and FQNNGV. V dropped 3 bases and J dropped 2; count of bases not matched to a gene: 6. CDR3 length equals 15 residues. CDR3 sequence reads: CASSLSAGGAYEQYF. As DNA, the CDR3 is TGTGCCAGCAGCTTGTCCGCGGGGGGCGCCTACGAGCAGTACTTC.